This T cell receptor (beta chain) stems from a study of blood T cells in healthy people across ages (dated by TCRdb to the mid-2010s). Some background on the complete study: Template switching captured roughly one uniquely barcoded TCR beta cDNA molecule per two T cells in model experiments. Two additional independent replicas of 1 million unique cDNA reads from the same blood draw were analyzed for two donors (one aged 18 to 30 and one aged 80 or older). To avoid experimental bias, donors of different ages were randomly spread across the sequencing lanes. The donors were split into four age groups: young (average 16 years), middle-aged (around 40), aged (over 55) and long-lived (approximately 80). Using deep sequencing normalized with unique cDNA molecular identifiers, the study measured how TCR beta repertoire diversity changes with age.

As for this clonotype: Its antigen has not been determined. No base quality information exists; no much larger clone differs at one position.

Donors were 40 or so systemically healthy Caucasian individuals from Russia aged roughly 6 to 90 years. Each donor gave roughly 11 milliliters of peripheral blood, drawn into EDTA-treated Vacutainer tubes. Ficoll-Paque density-gradient centrifugation was used to isolate PBMCs, with at least 6.5 million per sample. Total RNA was extracted from PBMCs with Trizol reagent, with at least 6 micrograms obtained per sample. The percentages of naive CD45RAhigh/CD27high T cells were determined by flow cytometry on a PBMC aliquot from every donor. Study-wide conclusions, independent of this receptor: Donor CMV infection status was unknown, potentially confounding age-related changes in expanded clonotypes. Observed TCR beta diversity per million T cells fell roughly linearly with age, and a significant reduction was already apparent by age about 36. Estimates of total diversity based on one million sequenced T cells were regarded as lower bounds and as underestimates. Since profiling was done on bulk unsorted PBMCs, naive and antigen-experienced compartments could not be conclusively compared. The long-lived group showed more naive CD4+ T cells, fewer expanded clones and increased TCR diversity than the aged group, suggesting age selection. A strong correlation was found between observed TCR beta diversity and the percentage of naive T cells measured by flow cytometry.

The CDR3 runs 14 residues from the cysteine to the phenylalanine. CDR3 DNA is the only sequence kept; it has 42 bases, read in frame from the first base. Looking up the germline V gene (reference sequence) yields CDR1 MNHEY and CDR2 SMNVEV. Deletion took 2 bases off V and 10 bases off J, with a span of 18 bases between the germline ends. The library was obtained by 5' RACE. The listed sequencing device is Illumina HiSeq 2500. The second PCR ran for roughly 6 to 11 cycles and used a J-beta primer mix along with a sample-barcoded 5' primer. A template-switch 5' adaptor carrying 12 random nucleotides introduced a unique molecular identifier onto each TCR beta cDNA molecule. At least 3 million CDR3-containing paired-end reads were obtained from each sample. All of the RNA was converted into first-strand cDNA using the Mint cDNA synthesis kit, with a TRBC-specific oligonucleotide serving as the primer. Following uracil-DNA glycosylase treatment, all cDNA underwent a first 18-cycle PCR with the universal primers M1SS and BC2_uni_R. In the paper's pipeline: Each sample was normalized by randomly selecting 1 million high-quality reads, each carrying a distinct molecular identifier. Instead of being binned into consensus sequences, reads that shared molecular identifiers were thrown out. MiTCR, run with a Q25 quality threshold and the strictest error-elimination algorithm, handled CDR3 identification, clonotype clustering and error correction. Lower-bound total TCR beta diversity was estimated with a nonparametric unseen species model using Euler transformation. TCRdb reprocessing: public reads trimmed at Q25 with fastp, clones called with MiXCR, in-frame beta chains kept. Entries are consolidated by CDR3 protein sequence, retaining the most common genes and DNA. The V and J calls and clone size come from TCRdb's table, not from the authors' own analysis. The sample includes 890,000 or so distinct CDR3 sequences, with around 62% observed a single time. The ten most abundant clones make up 28% of the sample.

The sample was blood. Here the chain combines TRBV27 and TRBJ2-7, with TRBD2 as a weak D call on 7 bases. The receptor was isolated from a man younger than 40 in good health. CDR3 region: CASSLTGGFRDQYF. The DNA is as follows: TGTGCCAGCAGTTTAACGGGGGGCTTCCGGGACCAGTACTTC.